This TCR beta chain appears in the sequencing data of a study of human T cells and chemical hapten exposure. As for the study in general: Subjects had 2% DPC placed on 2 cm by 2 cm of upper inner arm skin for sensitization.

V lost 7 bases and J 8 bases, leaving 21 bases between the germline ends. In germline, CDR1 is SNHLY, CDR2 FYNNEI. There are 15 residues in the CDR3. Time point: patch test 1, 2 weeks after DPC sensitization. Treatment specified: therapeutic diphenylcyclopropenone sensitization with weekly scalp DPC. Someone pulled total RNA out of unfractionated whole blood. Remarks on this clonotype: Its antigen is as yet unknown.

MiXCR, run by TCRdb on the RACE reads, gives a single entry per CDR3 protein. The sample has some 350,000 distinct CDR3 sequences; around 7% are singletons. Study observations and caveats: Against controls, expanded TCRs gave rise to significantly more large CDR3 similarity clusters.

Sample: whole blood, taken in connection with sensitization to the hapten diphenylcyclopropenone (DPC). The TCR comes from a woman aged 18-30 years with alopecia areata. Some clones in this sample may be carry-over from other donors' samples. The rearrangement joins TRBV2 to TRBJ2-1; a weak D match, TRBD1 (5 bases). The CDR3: CASKGMDIVVDEQFF. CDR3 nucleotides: TGTGCCAGCAAGGGAATGGACATAGTGGTTGATGAGCAGTTCTTC. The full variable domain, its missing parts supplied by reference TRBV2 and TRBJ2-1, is EPEVTQTPSHQVTQMGQEVILRCVPISNHLYFYWYRQILGQKVEFLVSFYNNEISEKSEIFDDQFSVERPDGSNFTLKIRSTKLEDSAMYFCASKGMDIVVDEQFFGPGTRLTVL.